Listed here are 10 T cell receptor beta chains from one sample, sequenced in a study of blood T cell repertoires in COVID-19. Here immunoSEQ multiplex PCR was the method, and the copy in TCRdb shows in-frame clones only, minus some. The sample yields about 55,000 clones, approximately 91% seen once. Sequencing was carried out using peripheral blood. The receptors come from a man in his 60s with active COVID-19.

This chain connects TRBV11-3 to TRBJ2-3; 7 positions match TRBD2. The CDR3 consists of 15 residues. J lost 0 bases, V lost 2 bases, and 2 bases had no gene match. Germline values: CDR1 SGHNT, CDR2 YENEEA. CDR3 residues: CASSLSGASTDTQYF. CDR3 DNA sequence: TGTGCCAGCAGCTTAAGCGGGGCTAGCACAGATACGCAGTATTTT.

This clone occurred once. The chain carries TRBV10-2 and TRBJ2-1; D remains unclear. The V and J ends lost 7 bases and 7 bases respectively, with 5 bases between them. Germline V lookup: CDR1 WSHSY, CDR2 SAAADI. The CDR3 is 10 residues long. The CDR3 spells CASIGNEQFF. The CDR3 bases are TGCGCCAGCATCGGGAATGAGCAGTTCTTC.

This clone appeared a single time. The rearrangement links TRBV19 to TRBJ2-5; 16 nucleotides line up with TRBD2. The germline gives CDR1 LNHDA, CDR2 SQIVND (reference sequence). V was clipped by 5 bases and J by 5 bases; unmatched bases: 8. The CDR3 runs to 17 residues. CDR3 DNA: TGTGCCAGTAGTTTAAGGGGACTAGCGGGAGGGCGGGAGACCCAGTACTTC. Translating gives CASSLRGLAGGRETQYF.

This clone was observed once. The gene calls are TRBV5-1 and TRBJ2-5, with TRBD2 matching 8 bases. The DNA end is more similar to TRBJ2-7, so the J call may be wrong. This CDR3 comprises 15 residues. The germline V gene has CDR1 SGHRS and CDR2 YFSETQ. The CDR3 sequence is CASSLGTSGPYEQYF. CDR3 nucleotides: TGCGCCAGCAGCTTGGGTACTAGCGGCCCCTACGAGCAGTACTTC.

The chain employs TRBV18 and TRBJ1-2, with unresolved D. With 0 bases removed from V and 5 bases from J, the gap between germline ends came to 10 bases. Germline values: CDR1 KGHSH, CDR2 LQKENI. This CDR3 contains 14 residues. The CDR3 sequence is CASSPPLAEYGYTF. DNA for the CDR3: TGTGCCAGCTCACCACCATTGGCGGAATATGGCTACACCTTC.

The chain links TRBV18 to TRBJ2-2, with D possibly matching TRBD2 (5 bases). This CDR3 has 15 amino acids. The germline V gene encodes CDR1 KGHSH and CDR2 LQKENI. Trimming removed 1 base from V and 7 bases from J, with 13 bases in between. CDR3 protein: CASSPQGAKDGELFF. The CDR3 DNA reads as TGTGCCAGCTCACCACAGGGAGCTAAGGACGGGGAGCTGTTTTTT.

This clone appeared once. The J gene is TRBJ2-7, the V gene TRBV7-9; D unclear. Germline CDR1 reads SEHNR; CDR2 reads FQNEAQ (reference sequence). The CDR3 runs 15 residues. The V end lost 4 bases, the J end lost 7 bases, and 20 bases lay between the germline ends. CDR3 sequence: CASSWPTERFGEQYF. DNA for the CDR3: TGTGCCAGCAGCTGGCCCACGGAGAGGTTTGGAGAGCAGTACTTC.

This chain connects TRBV24-1 to TRBJ2-2; perhaps TRBD2 as D (5 bases). The V end was cut by 2 bases, the J end by 5 bases, with 5 bases between. This CDR3 has 13 amino acids. The germline V gene has CDR1 KGHDR and CDR2 SFDVKD. This CDR3 reads CATSDWTTGELFF. CDR3 sequence (DNA): TGTGCCACCAGTGATTGGACTACCGGGGAGCTGTTTTTT.

J is TRBJ2-2 and V is TRBV5-8; a possible D gene is TRBD2 (7 bases). V lost 4 bases, J lost 7 bases, and 14 bases lay in between. This CDR3 has 14 residues. Germline CDR1 and CDR2: SGHTS and YDEGEE. CDR3 in amino acids: CASSSGTRGGELFF. The CDR3 DNA reads as TGTGCCAGCAGCAGCGGGACAAGAGGCGGGGAGCTGTTTTTT.

The chain joins TRBV3-1 (or the pseudogene TRBV3-2) to TRBJ1-2; D perhaps matches TRBD1 (6 bases). This CDR3 spans 15 amino acids. Trimming removed 5 bases from V and 5 bases from J, with 18 bases in between. The V gene's germline CDR1 is LGHDT and CDR2 YNNKEL (reference sequence). CDR3 sequence (DNA): TGTGCCAGCAGCATCAAAGGCGGCCAGGGGTATGGCTACACCTTC. Translated: CASSIKGGQGYGYTF.